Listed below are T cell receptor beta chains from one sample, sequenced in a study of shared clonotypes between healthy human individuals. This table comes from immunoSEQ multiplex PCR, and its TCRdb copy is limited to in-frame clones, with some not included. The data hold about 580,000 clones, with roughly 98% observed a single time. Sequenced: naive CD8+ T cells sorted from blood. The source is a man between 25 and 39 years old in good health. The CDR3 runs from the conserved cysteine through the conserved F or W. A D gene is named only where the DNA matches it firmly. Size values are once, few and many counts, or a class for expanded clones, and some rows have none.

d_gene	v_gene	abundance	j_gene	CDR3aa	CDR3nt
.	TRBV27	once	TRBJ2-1	CASSFYPNSYNEQFF	TGTGCCAGCAGTTTTTATCCCAACTCCTACAATGAGCAGTTCTTC
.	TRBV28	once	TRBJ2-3	CASSPGPETDTQYF	TGTGCCAGCAGTCCGGGACCCGAGACAGATACGCAGTATTTT
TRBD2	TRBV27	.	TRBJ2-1	CASRGSGRVNEQFF	TGTGCCAGCAGGGGTAGCGGGAGAGTAAATGAGCAGTTCTTC
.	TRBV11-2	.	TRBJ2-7	CASSLVPGATYEQYF	TGTGCCAGCAGCTTAGTGCCGGGGGCGACCTACGAGCAGTACTTC
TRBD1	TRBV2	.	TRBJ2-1	CASSLPGTGGNEQFF	TGTGCCAGCAGTTTACCCGGGACAGGGGGCAATGAGCAGTTCTTC
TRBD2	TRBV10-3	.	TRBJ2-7	CAIESGRGEQYF	TGTGCCATCGAAAGCGGGAGGGGTGAGCAGTACTTC
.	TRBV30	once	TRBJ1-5	CAWVRDDGFGPQHF	TGTGCCTGGGTCCGGGACGACGGTTTCGGGCCCCAGCATTTT
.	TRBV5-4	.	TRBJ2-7	CASSSNPGTPRLYEQYF	TGTGCCAGCAGCTCGAATCCCGGGACACCTAGACTTTACGAGCAGTACTTC
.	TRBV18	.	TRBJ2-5	CASSPTGPGEETQYF	TGTGCCAGCTCACCAACAGGACCTGGGGAAGAGACCCAGTACTTC
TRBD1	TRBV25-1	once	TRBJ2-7	CASSANDRVVTAFYEQYF	TGTGCCAGCAGTGCAAACGACAGGGTAGTTACCGCGTTCTACGAGCAGTACTTC
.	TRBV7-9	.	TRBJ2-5	CASSGLLGHAQETQYF	TGTGCCAGCAGCGGGCTTTTGGGCCACGCTCAAGAGACCCAGTACTTC
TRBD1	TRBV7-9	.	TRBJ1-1	CASSPGQIEAFF	TGTGCCAGCAGCCCGGGACAGATTGAAGCTTTCTTT
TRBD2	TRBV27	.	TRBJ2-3	CASSSRRGADTQYF	TGTGCCAGCAGTTCCCGGCGGGGGGCAGATACGCAGTATTTT
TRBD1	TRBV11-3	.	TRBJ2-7	CASSPRDRPYEQYF	TGTGCCAGCAGCCCACGGGACAGGCCCTACGAGCAGTACTTC
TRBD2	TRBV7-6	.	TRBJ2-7	CASSLVGLAGGDEQYF	TGTGCCAGCAGCTTAGTGGGCCTAGCGGGGGGCGACGAGCAGTACTTC
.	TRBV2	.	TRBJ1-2	CAIPPTGIYGYTF	TGTGCCATCCCACCCACAGGGATTTATGGCTACACCTTC
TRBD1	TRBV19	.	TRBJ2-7	CASSIEQDRGRISPEQYF	TGTGCCAGTAGTATAGAACAGGACAGGGGACGTATTTCACCCGAGCAGTACTTC
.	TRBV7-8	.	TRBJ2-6	CASSEARSGANVLTF	TGTGCCAGCAGCGAAGCTAGGTCTGGGGCCAACGTCCTGACTTTC
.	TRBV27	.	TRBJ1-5	CASSLTDPHNQPQHF	TGTGCCAGCAGTCTGACCGACCCACACAATCAGCCCCAGCATTTT
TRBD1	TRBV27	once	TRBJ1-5	CASRLTGGLQPQHF	TGTGCCAGCAGACTTACAGGGGGGCTTCAGCCCCAGCATTTT
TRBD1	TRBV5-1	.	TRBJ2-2	CASSLVGTGGTGELFF	TGCGCCAGCAGCTTGGTGGGGACAGGGGGCACCGGGGAGCTGTTTTTT
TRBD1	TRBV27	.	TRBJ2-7	CASSAPGQSSYEQYF	TGTGCCAGCAGTGCTCCGGGACAGAGCTCCTACGAGCAGTACTTC
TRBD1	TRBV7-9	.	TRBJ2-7	CASSLGLGQGEHEQYF	TGTGCCAGCAGCTTAGGTCTAGGACAGGGGGAACACGAGCAGTACTTC
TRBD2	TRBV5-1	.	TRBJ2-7	CASSQGLAGGPNPNEQYF	TGCGCCAGCAGCCAGGGACTAGCGGGAGGGCCTAATCCCAACGAGCAGTACTTC
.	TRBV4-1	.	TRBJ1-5	CASSQDQESNQPQHF	TGCGCCAGCAGCCAAGATCAAGAGAGCAATCAGCCCCAGCATTTT
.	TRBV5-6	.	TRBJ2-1	CASSLGGSYNEQFF	TGTGCCAGCAGCTTAGGAGGGAGCTACAATGAGCAGTTCTTC
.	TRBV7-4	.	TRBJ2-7	CASSVGETRTYEQYF	TGTGCCAGCAGCGTTGGAGAGACTAGAACCTACGAGCAGTACTTC